One sample yielded the 16 T cell receptor beta chains listed below, sequenced in a study of T cells after yellow fever vaccination. A single record per CDR3 protein comes from TCRdb applying MiXCR to the 5' RACE reads. The table records about 300,000 distinct CDR3 sequences, roughly 8.7% of them present only once. The sample in question was CD4+ T cells sorted from PBMCs, obtained 5 days after the yellow fever booster vaccination. The receptor set was obtained from a man younger than 35 who received the YFV17D yellow fever vaccine.

This clonotype was seen only a few times. The chain's CDR3 is CSAYAPGNQPQHF. The CDR3 region has the DNA TGCAGTGCATATGCGCCGGGCAATCAGCCCCAGCATTTT. The J gene is TRBJ1-5, the V gene TRBV20-1; no reliable D call. Trimming left V 6 bases short and J 2 bases short, with 11 bases between. CDR3 length equals 13 residues. In germline, CDR1 is DFQATT, CDR2 SNEGSKA (reference sequence).

This clonotype was observed a handful of times. The chain carries TRBV30 and TRBJ2-2; tentatively, D is TRBD1 (6 bases). Germline V lookup: CDR1 GTSNPN, CDR2 SVGIG (reference sequence). CDR3 length equals 14 residues. The germline V and J ends were trimmed by 6 bases and 4 bases, with 15 bases remaining between them. CDR3 residues: CACTQGSLTGELFF. CDR3 bases: TGTGCCTGCACCCAGGGGAGCCTCACCGGGGAGCTGTTTTTT.

This clonotype came up a few times. The chain uses TRBV12-3 or TRBV12-4 and TRBJ1-4; no firm D call. This CDR3 has 15 amino acids. V lost 6 bases and J 2 bases, leaving 13 bases between the germline ends. The CDR3 sequence is CASSPGGSTNEKLFF. As DNA, the CDR3 is TGTGCCAGCAGCCCTGGAGGTTCTACTAATGAAAAACTGTTTTTT.

This chain links TRBV18 with TRBJ1-6; 7 nucleotides line up with TRBD1. Germline V gene data show CDR1 as KGHSH and CDR2 as LQKENI. The length of the CDR3 is 16 residues. V shed 3 bases, J shed 8 bases, and the junction held 10 bases outside the gene matches. The CDR3 DNA reads as TGTGCCAGCTCACCTTACCAGGGGGGTGCCGATTCACCCCTCCACTTT. This gives the protein CASSPYQGGADSPLHF.

A few counts support this clonotype. This chain links TRBV6-2 or TRBV6-3 with TRBJ2-7; D perhaps matches TRBD2 (6 bases). The CDR3 runs to 15 residues. Between the trimmed V and J ends, which lost 4 bases and 0 bases, there was a span of 13 bases. Germline CDR1 and CDR2: MNHEY and SVGEGT. The CDR3 is CASSFKGGASYEQYF. CDR3 coding DNA: TGTGCCAGCAGTTTCAAGGGCGGGGCCTCCTACGAGCAGTACTTC.

The rearrangement uses TRBV3-1 and TRBJ2-7; possibly TRBD2 for D (6 bases). This CDR3 is 15 amino acids long. CDR1 and CDR2 from the germline V gene are LGHDT and YNNKEL (reference sequence). Trimming took off 1 base at V and 0 bases at J, with 10 bases between the two ends. DNA for the CDR3: TGTGCCAGCAGCCAAGTCCGGGAGAGCTCCTACGAGCAGTACTTC. It specifies CASSQVRESSYEQYF.

V is TRBV5-4 and J is TRBJ1-4; D is uncertain. The CDR3 consists of 15 residues. V dropped 4 bases and J dropped 0 bases, with 10 bases sitting between them. CDR1 and CDR2 (germline): SGHNT, YYREEE (reference sequence). The CDR3: CASSIGVATNEKLFF. The DNA of the CDR3 is TGTGCCAGCAGCATAGGAGTTGCAACTAATGAAAAACTGTTTTTT.

This chain joins TRBV29-1 and TRBJ1-6; perhaps TRBD1 as D (5 bases). Germline V CDR1 and CDR2: SQVTM, ANQGSEA. CDR3 length: 14 amino acids. V lost 6 bases and J 8 bases, leaving 17 bases between the germline ends. This chain's CDR3 is CSVQEVQGDSPLHF. The CDR3 nucleotides are TGCAGCGTCCAAGAGGTCCAAGGGGATTCACCCCTCCACTTT.

The chain carries TRBV5-1 and TRBJ2-3; D may be TRBD1 or TRBD2 (5 bases each). The CDR3 covers 13 residues. V lost 3 bases and J lost 5, with 10 bases in between. Germline lookup yields CDR1 SGHRS and CDR2 YFSETQ. In DNA, the CDR3 is TGCGCCAGCAGCTCCCTTGGGGGAGATACGCAGTATTTT. Protein: CASSSLGGDTQYF.

The sample holds a few counts of this clonotype. This chain connects TRBV28 to TRBJ2-7; D possibly matches TRBD1 or TRBD2 (7 bases each). V gave up 6 bases and J gave up 2 bases, with 14 bases separating them. This CDR3 region has 14 residues. CDR1 and CDR2 from the germline V gene are MDHEN and SYDVKM. CDR3 sequence (DNA): TGTGCCAGCAGCGCGGGGGACAGACCCTACGAGCAGTACTTC. It specifies CASSAGDRPYEQYF.

This sequence joins TRBV7-2 and TRBJ2-5; possible D gene TRBD1, 6 bases. The V gene lost 6 bases and the J gene lost 7 bases, with 12 bases spanning the gap. CDR1 and CDR2 (germline): SGHTA, FQGNSA. This CDR3 has 12 amino acids. The CDR3 here is CASRDRGTTQYF. CDR3 coding DNA: TGTGCCAGCAGGGACAGAGGTACGACCCAGTACTTC.

This clonotype has a handful of counts. The chain joins TRBV5-1 to TRBJ2-3; possibly TRBD1 for D (6 bases). Trimming cost V 4 bases and J 1 base, with 10 bases left between them. In germline, CDR1 is SGHRS, CDR2 YFSETQ. This CDR3 has 14 residues. For the CDR3, the DNA is TGCGCCAGCAGCCGCGGACAGCGCACAGATACGCAGTATTTT. Amino acid sequence: CASSRGQRTDTQYF.

At least ten counts were recorded for this clonotype. The rearrangement joins TRBV9 to TRBJ2-4, with TRBD2 as a possible D gene (6 bases). Germline V gene data show CDR1 as SGDLS and CDR2 as YYNGEE. V lost 0 bases, J lost 9 bases, and 13 bases lay in between. The CDR3 extends over 14 amino acids. For the CDR3, the DNA is TGTGCCAGCAGCGTAGAAGCGGGCGTGGGCATTCAGTACTTC. Encoded protein: CASSVEAGVGIQYF.

This clonotype was found many times. The chain carries TRBV4-1 and TRBJ2-3; TRBD2 agrees at 8 bases. After removal of 2 bases from V and 0 bases from J, the junction contained 4 bases not matched to a gene. Germline loops: CDR1 MGHRA, CDR2 YSYEKL. The CDR3 is made up of 16 amino acids. CDR3 in amino acids: CASSQLGLASTDTQYF. In nucleotides, the CDR3 is TGCGCCAGCAGCCAACTCGGACTAGCCAGCACAGATACGCAGTATTTT.

The V gene is TRBV6-6, the J gene TRBJ2-2; D may be TRBD1 (5 bases). Germline V lookup: CDR1 MNHNY, CDR2 SVGAGI (reference sequence). This CDR3 has 15 amino acids. Trimming left V 7 bases short and J 0 bases short, with 12 bases between. This CDR3 is CASKIPGPNTGELFF. In nucleotides, the CDR3 is TGTGCCAGCAAAATTCCAGGGCCGAACACCGGGGAGCTGTTTTTT.

DNA of the CDR3: TGCGCCAGCAGCTTCGGGGGACTAGCGGGCAATGAGCAGTTCTTC. It encodes CASSFGGLAGNEQFF. This sequence joins TRBV5-1 and TRBJ2-1; 12 bases map to TRBD2. V lost 2 bases and J lost 6; bases outside the gene matches: 3. Germline values: CDR1 SGHRS, CDR2 YFSETQ. The CDR3 loop spans 15 amino acids.